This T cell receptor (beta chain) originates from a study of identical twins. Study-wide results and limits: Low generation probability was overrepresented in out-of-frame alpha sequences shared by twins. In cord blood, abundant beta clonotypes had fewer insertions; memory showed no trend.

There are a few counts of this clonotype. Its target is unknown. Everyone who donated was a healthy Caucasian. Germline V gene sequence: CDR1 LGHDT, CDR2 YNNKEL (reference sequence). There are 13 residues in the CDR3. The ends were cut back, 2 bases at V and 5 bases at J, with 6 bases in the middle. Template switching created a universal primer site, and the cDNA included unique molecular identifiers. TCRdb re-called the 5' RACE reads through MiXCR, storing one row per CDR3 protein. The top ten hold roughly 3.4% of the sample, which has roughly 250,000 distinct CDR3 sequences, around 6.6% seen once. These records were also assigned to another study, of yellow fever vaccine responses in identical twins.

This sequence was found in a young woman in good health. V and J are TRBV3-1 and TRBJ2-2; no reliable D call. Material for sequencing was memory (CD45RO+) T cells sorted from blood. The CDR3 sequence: CASSQPVTGELFF. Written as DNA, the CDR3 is TGTGCCAGCAGCCAACCAGTAACCGGGGAGCTGTTTTTT.